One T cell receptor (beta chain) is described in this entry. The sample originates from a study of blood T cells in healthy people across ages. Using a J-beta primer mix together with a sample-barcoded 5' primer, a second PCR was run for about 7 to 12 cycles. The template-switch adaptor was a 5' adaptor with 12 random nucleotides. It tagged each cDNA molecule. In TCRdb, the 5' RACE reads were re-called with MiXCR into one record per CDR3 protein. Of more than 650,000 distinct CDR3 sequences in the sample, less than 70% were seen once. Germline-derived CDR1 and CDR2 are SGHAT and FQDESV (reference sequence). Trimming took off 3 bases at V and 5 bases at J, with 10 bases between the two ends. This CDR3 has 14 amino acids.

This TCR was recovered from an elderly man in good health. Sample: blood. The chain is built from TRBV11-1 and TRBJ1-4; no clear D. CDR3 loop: CASSFRPGNEKLFF. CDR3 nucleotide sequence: TGTGCCAGCAGCTTTCGACCGGGGAATGAAAAACTGTTTTTT.